This TCR beta chain was captured by sequencing in a study of early stage breast cancer tumors. Across the whole study: Most invasive tumors, about 75% of the 16, were ER+/PR+/HER2-. Around 10-fold was the mean read coverage per sample.

The CDR3 spans 14 residues. In germline, CDR1 is ENHRY, CDR2 SYGVKD. The ends lost 11 bases at V and 1 base at J; junction bases unmatched: 8. The data were produced by immunoSEQ multiplex PCR, yet TCRdb's version contains in-frame clones alone and is incomplete. The table includes about 53,000 clones, around nine tenths detected once. To note about this clone: Its antigen remains unidentified.

Findings and caveats of the study: Chain pairing and CD4, CD8 or FOXP3 expression were not captured. Compared with adjacent normal breast, tumors showed 2.5 to 3-fold denser, more clonal T cells.

Material for sequencing was blood. The chain carries TRBV10-3 and TRBJ2-5; 9 bases are a match to TRBD2. The TCR sequence derives from a person in their 70s with breast cancer. In nucleotides, the CDR3 is TGTGCCGTCGGGACTAGCTCCCTCCAAGAGACCCAGTACTTC. This gives the protein CAVGTSSLQETQYF.